Listed here is a single T cell receptor beta chain. This sample was included in a study of neoadjuvant nivolumab and ipilimumab in lung cancer. Clones were sequenced by immunoSEQ multiplex PCR, and TCRdb holds only the in-frame ones, with some missing. The sample lists approximately 30,000 clones; 82% were seen once. The sequencing here drew on tumor tissue, taken after neoadjuvant nivolumab, alone or with ipilimumab, at or shortly before surgery. The origin of this receptor is an adult with non-small cell lung cancer.

CDR3 protein: CSVWARTGTSGTQFF. In nucleotides, the CDR3 is TGCAGCGTTTGGGCAAGAACCGGGACTAGCGGGACCCAGTTCTTC. This chain uses TRBV29-1 with TRBJ2-1; 13 nucleotides agree with TRBD2. This CDR3 comprises 15 residues. CDR1 is SQVTM and CDR2 is ANQGSEA in the germline V gene. The J segment lost 13 bases and the V segment lost 5 bases, leaving 14 bases of the junction unmatched.